This record covers a single TCR beta chain. What it binds is unknown. The donors were in the approximately 110-subject validation cohort; that cohort was separate from the approximately 670-subject first cohort. The data originate from a study of cytomegalovirus exposure and HLA in healthy donors. Notes on the study in general: Researchers reported that a few CMV-associated chains were confirmed in vitro as CMV antigen-specific.

Germline CDR1 reads MDHEN; CDR2 reads SYDVKM. The J segment lost 6 bases and the V segment lost 4 bases, leaving 5 bases of the junction unmatched. CDR3 size: 14 residues. TCRdb's table, derived via immunoSEQ multiplex PCR, lists solely in-frame clones and lacks some. The profile covers some 73,000 clones, with around 90% appearing a single time and 3.5% to 4% taken by the ten largest. Material for sequencing was PBMCs. The clonotype originates from a woman between 18 and 30 years old in good health and CMV-seropositive. The V and J genes are TRBV28 and TRBJ1-5; TRBD1 matches 8 bases. The DNA for the CDR3 is TGTGCCAGCAGTTCGTACAGGGGGGCTCAGCCCCAGCATTTT. Protein product: CASSSYRGAQPQHF. Complete variable domain (other parts from reference TRBV28 and TRBJ1-5): DVKVTQSSRYLVKRTGEKVFLECVQDMDHENMFWYRQDPGLGLRLIYFSYDVKMKEKGDIPEGYSVSREKKERFSLILESASTNQTSMYLCASSSYRGAQPQHFGDGTRLSIL.